The TCR beta chain under discussion was sequenced for a study of blood T cell repertoires in COVID-19 (dated by TCRdb to about 2020). As for the study more broadly: Samples covering the acute and convalescent phases of COVID-19 were provided by collaborators in the United States, Italy and Spain. The prospective study material was composed of cDNA or gDNA derived from T cells, B-cell-depleted T cells, or PBMCs. Subjects who had been exposed to COVID-19, were actively infected with it, or had recovered from it provided the deeply sampled blood TCRbeta repertoires that made up the dataset. The repertoires were released in a freely available public database meant as a resource for research on the immune response to SARS-CoV-2. The samples were drawn from the first 160 participants of the ongoing ImmuneRACE study and from over a thousand subjects provided by 6 global collaborators. Sample metadata almost always included a de-identified subject ID, COVID-19 status, age in years and sex. HLA class I and class II types, where available, came from metadata supplied by the sample provider rather than from assay-based typing.

TCRbeta CDR3 regions were amplified from genomic DNA using the immunoSEQ Assay, a bias-controlled multiplex PCR. For the original study's pipeline: The number of nucleated cells in each sample was estimated from the amplification of reference gene primers within the assay. To quantify the absolute abundance of each unique TCRbeta CDR3 rearrangement, sequence reads were collapsed and filtered. For each sample, productive Simpson clonality was calculated by taking the square root of Simpson's diversity index across productive rearrangements. Imported from immuneACCESS, the table was reduced by TCRdb to in-frame sequences with V and J called. These copies leave out some clones; in studies compared against another copy, an unresolved V gene accounts for under half, and the cause of the remainder is not known. V and J calls plus clone size are reproduced from that table; the DNA served to infer D and trimming. The sample includes 95,000 to 150,000 clones, with 84% observed a single time. Of the sample, 3.9% is held by the ten largest clones.

In the prospective study, participants were about 18 to 100 years old, resided in 24 geographic areas of the United States, and were enrolled through a virtual design. In the prospective study, participants were assigned to cohorts based on the clinical history participants reported in a screening survey and a study questionnaire. Recovered participants in ImmuneRACE Cohort 3 were defined as having two consecutive negative NP/OP PCR tests, clearance from a healthcare professional, or resolution of symptoms. Each participant in the prospective study had whole blood, serum and a nasopharyngeal or oropharyngeal swab collected by mobile phlebotomists. Additional blood draws and questionnaires over a 2-month period could optionally be provided by prospective study participants. Before DNA extraction, blood samples from the prospective study were shipped at room temperature or frozen. Regarding this clone: What this receptor recognizes is not known. The sample holds no much larger clone one base away, and base qualities are not on file.

The paper as a whole reports these results and caveats: The quantity of clinical and demographic metadata differed by source and by participant and was supplied without curation.

The clonotype comes from a woman aged 25 to 39 who had recovered from COVID-19. The sequenced sample was PBMCs or T cells enriched from blood (not recorded which).

The CDR3 protein: CASSVAPTGSGEKLFF. The bases read TGTGCCAGCAGCGTAGCCCCAACAGGGTCGGGTGAAAAACTGTTTTTT. The V and J genes are TRBV9 and TRBJ1-4; possibly the D gene is TRBD1, per 6 matching bases. V lost 0 bases and J lost 7 bases; the stretch between them is 16 bases long. Taken from the germline V gene, the CDR1 and CDR2 loops are SGDLS and YYNGEE. The CDR3 spans 16 residues, from the cysteine through the phenylalanine. This entry keeps only the CDR3 DNA: 48 bases, framed from base 1.